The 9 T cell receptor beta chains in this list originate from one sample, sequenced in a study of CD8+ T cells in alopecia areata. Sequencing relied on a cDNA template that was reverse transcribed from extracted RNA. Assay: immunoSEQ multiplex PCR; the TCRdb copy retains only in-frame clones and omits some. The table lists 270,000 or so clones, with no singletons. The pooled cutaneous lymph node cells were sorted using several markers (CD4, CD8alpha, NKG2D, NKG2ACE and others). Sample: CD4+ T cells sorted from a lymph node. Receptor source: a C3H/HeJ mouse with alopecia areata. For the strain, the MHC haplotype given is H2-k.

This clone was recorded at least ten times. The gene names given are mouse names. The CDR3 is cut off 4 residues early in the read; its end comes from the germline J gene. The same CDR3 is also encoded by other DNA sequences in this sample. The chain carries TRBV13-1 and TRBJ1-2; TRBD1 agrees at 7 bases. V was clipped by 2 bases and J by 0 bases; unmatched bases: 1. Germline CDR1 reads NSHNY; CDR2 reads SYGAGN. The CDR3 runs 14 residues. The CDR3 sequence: CASSEDRTNSDYTF. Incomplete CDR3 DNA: TGTGCCAGCAGTGAGGACAGGACAAACTCC.

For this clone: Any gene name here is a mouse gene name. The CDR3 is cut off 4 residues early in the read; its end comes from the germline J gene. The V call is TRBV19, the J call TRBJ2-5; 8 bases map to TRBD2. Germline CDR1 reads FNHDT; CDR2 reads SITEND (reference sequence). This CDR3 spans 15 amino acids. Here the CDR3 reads CASSIAGGRVDTQYF. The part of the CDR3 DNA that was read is TGTGCCAGCAGTATTGCTGGGGGGAGAGTAGAC.

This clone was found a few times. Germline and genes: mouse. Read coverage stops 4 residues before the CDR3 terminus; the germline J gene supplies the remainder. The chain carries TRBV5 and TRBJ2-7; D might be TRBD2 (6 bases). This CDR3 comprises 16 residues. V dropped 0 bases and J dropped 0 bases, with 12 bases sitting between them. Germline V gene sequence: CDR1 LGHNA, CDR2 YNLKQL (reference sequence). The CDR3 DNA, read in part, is TGTGCCAGCAGCCAAGACTGGGGAGGGGTCTCCTAT. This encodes CASSQDWGGVSY. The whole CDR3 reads CASSQDWGGVSYEQYF.

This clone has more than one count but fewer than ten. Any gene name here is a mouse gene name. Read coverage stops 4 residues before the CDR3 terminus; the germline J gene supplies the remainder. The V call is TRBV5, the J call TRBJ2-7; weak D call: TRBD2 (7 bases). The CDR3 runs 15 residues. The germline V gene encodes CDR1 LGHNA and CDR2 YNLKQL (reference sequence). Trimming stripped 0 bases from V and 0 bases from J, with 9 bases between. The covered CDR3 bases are TGTGCCAGCAGCCAAGATCTGGGGGCCTCCTAT. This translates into CASSQDLGASY. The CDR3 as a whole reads CASSQDLGASYEQYF.

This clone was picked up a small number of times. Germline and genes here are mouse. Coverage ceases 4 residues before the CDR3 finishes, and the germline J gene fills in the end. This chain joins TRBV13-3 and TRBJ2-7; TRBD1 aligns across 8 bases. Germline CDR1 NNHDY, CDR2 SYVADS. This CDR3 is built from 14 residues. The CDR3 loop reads CASSSSGTGYEQYF. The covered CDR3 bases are TGTGCCAGCAGTTCCTCCGGGACAGGATAT.

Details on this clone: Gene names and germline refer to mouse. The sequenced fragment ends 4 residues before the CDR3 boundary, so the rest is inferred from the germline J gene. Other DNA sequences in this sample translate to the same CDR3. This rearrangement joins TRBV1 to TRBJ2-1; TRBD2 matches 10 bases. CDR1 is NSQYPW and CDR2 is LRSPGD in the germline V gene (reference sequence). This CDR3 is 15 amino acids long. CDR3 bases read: TGCACCTGCAGTGCAGAGACTGGGGGGAGAGCT. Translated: CTCSAETGGRA. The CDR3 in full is CTCSAETGGRAEQFF.

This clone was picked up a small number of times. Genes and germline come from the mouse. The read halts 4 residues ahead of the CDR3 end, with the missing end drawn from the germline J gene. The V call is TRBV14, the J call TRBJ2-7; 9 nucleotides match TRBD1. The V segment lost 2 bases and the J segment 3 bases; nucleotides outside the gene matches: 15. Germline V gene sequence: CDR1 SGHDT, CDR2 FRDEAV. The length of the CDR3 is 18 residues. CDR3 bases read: TGTGCCAGCAGTTTGGGGACAGGGAGGGGCTCCCATGGCTAT. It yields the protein CASSLGTGRGSHGY. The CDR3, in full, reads CASSLGTGRGSHGYEQYF.

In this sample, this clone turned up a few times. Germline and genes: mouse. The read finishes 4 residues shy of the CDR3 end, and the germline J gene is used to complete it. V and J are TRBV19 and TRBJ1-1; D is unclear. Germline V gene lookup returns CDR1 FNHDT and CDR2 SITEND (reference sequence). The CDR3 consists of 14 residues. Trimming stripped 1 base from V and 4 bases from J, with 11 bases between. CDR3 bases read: TGTGCCAGCAGTATAAGACATCCGACCACA. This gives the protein CASSIRHPTT. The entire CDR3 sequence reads CASSIRHPTTEVFF.

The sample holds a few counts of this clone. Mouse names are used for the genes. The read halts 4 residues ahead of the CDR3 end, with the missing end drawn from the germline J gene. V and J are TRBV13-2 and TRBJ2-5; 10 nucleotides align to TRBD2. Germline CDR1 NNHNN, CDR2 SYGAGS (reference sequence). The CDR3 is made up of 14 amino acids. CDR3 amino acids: CASGPGLGKDTQYF. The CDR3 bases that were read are TGTGCCAGCGGTCCGGGACTGGGGAAAGAC.